Given below is one T cell receptor beta chain in context. Its target is unknown. These data originate in a study of beta chain features in type 1 diabetes. Overall study findings and caveats: Any HLA effect on TCRB rearrangement was left unresolved by small sub-analyses.

The CDR3 is made up of 11 amino acids. Germline loops: CDR1 MDHEN, CDR2 SYDVKM. The junction had 4 bases not matched to a gene; V was cut back by 6 bases and J by 11 bases. Isolated RNA was reverse transcribed in full, so expressed TCRB transcripts were sequenced. TCRdb keeps only in-frame clones here, not all; method: immunoSEQ multiplex PCR. The data hold around 44,000 clones, with about half observed a single time. The sequence derives from a woman younger than 35 in good health. V is TRBV28 and J is TRBJ1-1; TRBD1 matches 9 bases. The source material was Tregs from blood. The CDR3 nucleotides read TGTGCCAGCAGACTACAGGGGGCGGCTTTCTTT. Encoded protein: CASRLQGAAFF.